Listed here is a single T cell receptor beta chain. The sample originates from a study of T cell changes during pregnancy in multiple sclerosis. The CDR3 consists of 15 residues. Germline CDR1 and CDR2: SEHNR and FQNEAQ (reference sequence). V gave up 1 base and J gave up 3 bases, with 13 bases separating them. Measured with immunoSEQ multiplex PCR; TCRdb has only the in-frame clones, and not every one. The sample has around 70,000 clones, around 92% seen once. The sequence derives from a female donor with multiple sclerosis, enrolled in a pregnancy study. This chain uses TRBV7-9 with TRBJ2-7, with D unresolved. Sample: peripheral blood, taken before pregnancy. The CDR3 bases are TGTGCCAGCAGCTTAGTTCCAGGTTTTAACTACGAGCAGTACTTC. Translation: CASSLVPGFNYEQYF. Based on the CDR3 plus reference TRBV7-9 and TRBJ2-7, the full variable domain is DTGVSQNPRHKITKRGQNVTFRCDPISEHNRLYWYRQTLGQGPEFLTYFQNEAQLEKSRLLSDRFSAERPKGSFSTLEIQRTEQGDSAMYLCASSLVPGFNYEQYFGPGTRLTVT.